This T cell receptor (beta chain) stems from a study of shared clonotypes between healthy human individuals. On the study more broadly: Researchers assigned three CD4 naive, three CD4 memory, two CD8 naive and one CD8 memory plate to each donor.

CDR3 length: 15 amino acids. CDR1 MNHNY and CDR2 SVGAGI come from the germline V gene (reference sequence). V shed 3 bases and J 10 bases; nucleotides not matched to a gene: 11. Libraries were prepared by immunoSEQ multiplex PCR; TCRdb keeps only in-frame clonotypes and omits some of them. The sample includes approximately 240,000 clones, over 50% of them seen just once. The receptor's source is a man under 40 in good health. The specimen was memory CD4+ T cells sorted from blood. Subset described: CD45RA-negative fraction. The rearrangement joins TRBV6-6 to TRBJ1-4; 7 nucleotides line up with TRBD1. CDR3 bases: TGTGCCAGCAGTTATGAAGCTGAGCAGGGGGTAAAACTGTTTTTT. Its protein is CASSYEAEQGVKLFF.